The T cell receptor beta chain described here comes from a study of cytotoxic CD8 clonotypes in ibrutinib-treated CLL. Study overall: Across samples, productive templates numbered 200,000 to 300,000 and productive rearrangements reached approximately 100,000 on average.

T cells were sequenced at a targeted depth of 1 in 200,000 to 1 in 1 million. The repertoire was sequenced with immunoSEQ multiplex PCR; TCRdb's copy has only in-frame clones and lacks some. The data contain under 300,000 clones, around 77% of them singletons. The V and J ends lost 0 bases and 6 bases, in that order; junction bases with no gene match: 10. CDR1 is SGHRS, CDR2 YFSETQ, per germline. The CDR3 loop spans 17 amino acids. Sequences were derived from PBMCs, sampled at disease progression, from a patient treated with ibrutinib. The chain combines TRBV5-1 with TRBJ2-3, with 10 bases lining up with TRBD2. The receptor's source is a human donor with chronic lymphocytic leukemia. CDR3 nucleotides: TGCGCCAGCAGCTTGGACCCTAGCGGGAGTAGTGCGGATACGCAGTATTTT. Translated: CASSLDPSGSSADTQYF.